The entry below gives a single T cell receptor (beta chain) sequence along with its context. Its binding antigen is unknown. There are no base qualities to consult, and no much larger clone falls within one base. Participants in the prospective study were enrolled through a virtual design, were aged roughly 18 to 95 years, and lived in about 25 United States geographic areas. In the prospective study, cohorts were assigned on the basis of participant-reported clinical history obtained from a screening survey and a study questionnaire. Recovered participants in ImmuneRACE Cohort 3 were defined by two consecutive negative NP/OP PCR tests, clearance by a healthcare professional, or resolution of symptoms. Mobile phlebotomists in the prospective study collected whole blood, serum and a nasopharyngeal or oropharyngeal swab from every participant. Over a roughly 2-month period, participants in the prospective study had the option of providing additional blood draws and questionnaires. Before DNA extraction, blood samples from the prospective study were shipped at room temperature or frozen.

The source of the sample is a study of blood T cell repertoires in COVID-19 (dated by TCRdb to 2018 to 2021). For context, the study as a whole: Samples covering the acute and convalescent phases of COVID-19 were provided by collaborators in the United States, Italy and Spain. The material from the prospective study consisted of cDNA or gDNA derived from T cells, B-cell-depleted T cells, or PBMCs. The dataset comprised deeply sampled blood TCRbeta repertoires from subjects exposed to, actively infected with, or recovered from COVID-19. The repertoires were released in a freely available public database intended as a resource for research on the immune response to SARS-CoV-2. Samples were obtained from the ongoing ImmuneRACE study (first 160 participants) and from about 1,300 subjects provided by 6 global collaborators. Sample metadata almost always included a de-identified subject ID, COVID-19 status, age in years and sex. Where available, HLA class I and class II types were taken from metadata supplied by the sample provider and were not determined by assay-based typing. The investigation overall reported the following: Clinical and demographic metadata were provided uncurated, with the amount varying by source and participant.

TCRbeta CDR3 regions were amplified from genomic DNA by means of the immunoSEQ Assay, a bias-controlled multiplex PCR. The authors processed their data as follows. The number of nucleated cells in each sample was estimated by amplification of reference gene primers within the assay. Sequence reads were collapsed and filtered to measure the absolute abundance of every unique TCRbeta CDR3 rearrangement. Productive Simpson clonality was computed per sample as the square root of Simpson's diversity index over productive rearrangements. This immuneACCESS table, as held by TCRdb, lists in-frame sequences with V and J called but not all clones. Of the missing ones, under half trace to an unresolved V gene in checked studies; the others have no known cause. V and J calls plus clone size are reproduced from that table; the DNA served to infer D and trimming. In this sample the table shows approximately 400,000 clones, approximately 90% of which occur a single time. The top ten clonotypes cover more than 0.95% of the sample.

V was cut back by 4 bases and J by 0 bases, leaving a gap of 6 bases between them. CDR1 and CDR2 are drawn from the germline V gene (reference sequence): GTSNPN, SVGIG. From the cysteine up to the phenylalanine, the CDR3 has a length of 12 residues. The read is trimmed to its CDR3 DNA, 36 bases read in frame from base 1. The rearranged segments are TRBV30 and TRBJ1-1; the D gene is possibly TRBD1, with 5 bases matching. The sample was PBMCs or T cells enriched from blood (not recorded which). The TCR originated in a woman under 30 who had recovered from COVID-19. The CDR3 here reads CAWTGMNTEAFF. The sequenced DNA: TGTGCCTGGACAGGGATGAACACTGAAGCTTTCTTT.